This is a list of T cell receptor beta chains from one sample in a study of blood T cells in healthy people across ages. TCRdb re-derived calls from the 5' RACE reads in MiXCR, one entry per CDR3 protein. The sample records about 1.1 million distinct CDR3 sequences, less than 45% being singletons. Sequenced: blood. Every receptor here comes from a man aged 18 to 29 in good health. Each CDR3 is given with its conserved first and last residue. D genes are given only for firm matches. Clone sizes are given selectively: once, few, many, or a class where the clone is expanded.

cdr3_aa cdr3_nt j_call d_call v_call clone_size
CASSDSMGGYTF TGTGCCAGCAGTGACTCGATGGGTGGCTACACCTTC TRBJ1-2 . TRBV6-4 few
CASSLGPRTGNYGYTF TGCGCCAGCAGCTTGGGGCCCCGGACAGGAAACTATGGCTACACCTTC TRBJ1-2 TRBD1 TRBV5-1 few
CASSQDGLADNGQFF TGTGCCAGCAGCCAAGATGGGTTAGCTGACAATGGGCAGTTCTTC TRBJ2-1 . TRBV4-2 .
CASSLEFTGESNEQFF TGCGCCAGCAGCTTGGAGTTTACAGGGGAATCCAATGAGCAGTTCTTC TRBJ2-1 TRBD1 TRBV5-1 .
CASSQRAGLGPYNEQYF TGCGCCAGCAGCCAACGAGCGGGACTAGGGCCCTACAATGAGCAGTACTTC TRBJ2-7 TRBD2 TRBV4-1 once
CSAGGGVFSHNEQFF TGCAGTGCTGGAGGTGGCGTATTCTCTCACAATGAGCAGTTCTTC TRBJ2-1 . TRBV20-1 .
CASSEQGGRNTGELFF TGCGCCAGCAGCGAACAGGGGGGCCGTAACACCGGGGAGCTGTTTTTT TRBJ2-2 TRBD1 TRBV4-3 .
CASSLASQGGGTEAFF TGCGCCAGCAGCTTGGCCTCCCAGGGCGGGGGCACTGAAGCTTTCTTT TRBJ1-1 . TRBV5-1 .
CASSHSLGGPNTEAFF TGTGCCAGCAGCCATTCGCTGGGTGGGCCGAACACTGAAGCTTTCTTT TRBJ1-1 . TRBV3-1 .
CASSFRGSNQPQHF TGTGCCAGCAGCTTCCGGGGTAGCAATCAGCCCCAGCATTTT TRBJ1-5 . TRBV12-3/TRBV12-4 many
CASSPRGKPYGYTF TGTGCCAGCAGCCCCAGGGGGAAACCTTATGGCTACACCTTC TRBJ1-2 TRBD1 TRBV12-3/TRBV12-4 .
CAISDRWRDSRTDTQYF TGTGCCATCAGTGACCGATGGAGGGACAGTCGCACAGATACGCAGTATTTT TRBJ2-3 . TRBV10-3 .
CASSEMSGGYGHTF TGTGCCAGCAGTGAGATGTCAGGGGGCTATGGCCACACCTTC TRBJ1-2 TRBD1 TRBV2 .
CASSIQGAEGYGYTF TGTGCCAGCAGTATCCAGGGGGCGGAAGGCTATGGCTACACCTTC TRBJ1-2 TRBD1 TRBV27 .
CASSPPDRSGQPQHF TGTGCCAGCTCACCGCCGGACAGGTCGGGCCAGCCCCAGCATTTT TRBJ1-5 TRBD1 TRBV18 few
CASSQDQTSYGYTF TGCGCCAGCAGCCAAGATCAGACCTCCTATGGCTACACCTTC TRBJ1-2 . TRBV4-3 many
CSANPPVTTDTQYF TGCAGTGCTAACCCCCCAGTAACCACAGATACGCAGTATTTT TRBJ2-3 . TRBV20-1 few
CASTGQVPEAFF TGTGCCAGTACGGGACAGGTCCCTGAAGCTTTCTTT TRBJ1-1 TRBD1 TRBV7-9 .
CSVAPTYGVNNEQFF TGCAGCGTTGCTCCCACGTACGGGGTCAACAATGAGCAGTTCTTC TRBJ2-1 . TRBV29-1 many
CASTLRQEHNEQFF TGTGCCAGCACCTTACGACAGGAGCACAATGAGCAGTTCTTC TRBJ2-1 . TRBV5-4 few
CASSVGSRGHGGLYGELFF TGTGCCAGCAGCGTAGGGAGTCGAGGCCATGGGGGGCTGTACGGGGAGCTGTTTTTT TRBJ2-2 . TRBV9 .
CASSPRTGGGVNTEAFF TGCGCCAGCAGCCCCAGGACAGGGGGCGGGGTGAACACTGAAGCTTTCTTT TRBJ1-1 TRBD1 TRBV5-1 once